Listed here are 10 T cell receptor beta chains from one sample, sequenced in a study of regulatory T cells in long-lasting Graves disease. Time point in this sample: newly diagnosed GD, antithyroid drugs for less than 3 months. PBMC-extracted RNA yielded the TCR library. Library construction for TCR beta used iRepertoire HTBI primers and Arm-PCR of CDR3 regions. From the multiplex PCR reads, TCRdb called clonotypes with MiXCR, one entry per CDR3 protein. Among around 250,000 distinct CDR3 sequences listed, under 20% were seen once. The same specimen was also included in a second study, on T cells in Graves' hyperthyroidism and ophthalmopathy.

The sequencing here drew on peripheral blood mononuclear cells (PBMCs), taken at new diagnosis, from a patient treated with antithyroid drugs. Receptor source: a woman in her thirties with Graves disease.

This clonotype was picked up many times. The chain links TRBV3-1 to TRBJ2-7, with a weak D call TRBD1 (5 bases). Trimming took 2 bases from V and 7 from J, leaving 18 bases between them. Germline V gene sequence: CDR1 LGHDT, CDR2 YNNKEL (reference sequence). The CDR3 spans 15 residues. The CDR3 is CASSQRLAGNGEQYF. CDR3 DNA: TGTGCCAGCAGCCAACGGTTGGCAGGGAACGGGGAGCAGTACTTC.

This clonotype was observed a handful of times. A much larger clone sits a single nucleotide away, making a read error possible. The chain links TRBV6-1 to TRBJ1-6, with D unresolved. The CDR3 totals 13 residues. Deletions cut 3 bases from V and 8 bases from J, with 8 bases between. From germline, CDR1 is MNHNS and CDR2 SASEGT. The CDR3 protein is CASSDAFDSPLHF. CDR3 in DNA: TGTGCCAGCAGTGACGCCTTCGATTCACCCCTCCACTTT.

This clonotype was detected ten times or more. J is TRBJ1-6 and V is TRBV18, with D possibly TRBD1 on 6 matching bases. V dropped 3 bases and J dropped 10 bases, with 7 bases sitting between them. Germline CDR1 KGHSH, CDR2 LQKENI. CDR3 length equals 12 residues. CDR3 coding DNA: TGTGCCAGCTCACCGGACAGATCACCCCTCCACTTT. This sequence encodes CASSPDRSPLHF.

As for this clonotype: A far larger clone lies a single base away; this is likely a read error. The chain carries TRBV7-8 and TRBJ1-3, with 8 bases lining up with TRBD1. Germline assignment: CDR1 SGHVS and CDR2 FQNEAQ. This CDR3 has 13 residues. CDR3 nucleotide sequence: TGTGCCAGCAGCACGGACAGGGCCCGTGAAAGATGTTTT. Protein sequence: CASSTDRARERCF.

This clonotype was counted ten times or more. The chain employs TRBV20-1 and TRBJ1-1; D gene ambiguous. V was clipped by 5 bases and J by 2 bases, with 21 bases between them. Germline V lookup: CDR1 DFQATT, CDR2 SNEGSKA (reference sequence). The CDR3 consists of 16 residues. The CDR3: CSAWTPSGRSNTEAFF. CDR3 nucleotide sequence: TGCAGTGCTTGGACTCCGAGCGGAAGATCTAACACTGAAGCTTTCTTT.

There are many counts of this clonotype. The chain has TRBV6-1 and TRBJ1-6, with no clear D. The CDR3 spans 17 residues. Trimming removed 5 bases from V and 4 bases from J, with 18 bases in between. CDR1 is MNHNS, CDR2 SASEGT, per germline. The CDR3 nucleotides read TGTGCCAGCAGTCCCTCAGCGCGGACGGATTATAATTCACCCCTCCACTTT. Translating it yields CASSPSARTDYNSPLHF.

This clonotype was detected many times. The V call is TRBV7-9, the J call TRBJ2-5, with no clear D. CDR3 length equals 15 residues. Deletions cut 5 bases from V and 2 bases from J, with 15 bases between. Germline V gene data show CDR1 as SEHNR and CDR2 as FQNEAQ (reference sequence). The CDR3 DNA sequence: TGTGCCAGCAGCATGCCGAACGGCCCTCAAGAGACCCAGTACTTC. The encoded protein is CASSMPNGPQETQYF. Full variable domain (rest looked up from reference TRBV7-9 and TRBJ2-5): DTGVSQNPRHKITKRGQNVTFRCDPISEHNRLYWYRQTLGQGPEFLTYFQNEAQLEKSRLLSDRFSAERPKGSFSTLEIQRTEQGDSAMYLCASSMPNGPQETQYFGPGTRLLVL.

This clonotype occurred once. The chain has TRBV11-2 and TRBJ1-4; 8 bases align to TRBD1. Germline CDR1 reads SGHAT; CDR2 reads FQNNGV. V lost 2 bases to trimming and J lost 6 bases; unmatched junction nucleotides: 2. This CDR3 is built from 14 residues. The CDR3 DNA is TGTGCCAGCAGCTTATCAGGGGGCCATGAAAAACTGTTTTTT. This gives the protein CASSLSGGHEKLFF. Full variable domain (outside the CDR3, taken from reference TRBV11-2 and TRBJ1-4): EAGVAQSPRYKIIEKRQSVAFWCNPISGHATLYWYQQILGQGPKLLIQFQNNGVVDDSQLPKDRFSAERLKGVDSTLKIQPAKLEDSAVYLCASSLSGGHEKLFFGSGTQLSVL.

This CDR3 reads CASTLGGWEQFF. The CDR3 DNA reads TGTGCCAGCACCCTGGGAGGATGGGAGCAGTTCTTC. The V call is TRBV12-3 or TRBV12-4, the J call TRBJ2-1; a weak D match, TRBD2 (6 bases). The CDR3 covers 12 residues. Between the trimmed V and J ends, which lost 7 bases and 10 bases, there was a span of 14 bases.

This clonotype was counted ten times or more. This sequence joins TRBV11-2 and TRBJ2-1; 11 bases align to TRBD2. The V and J ends lost 6 bases and 4 bases, in that order; junction bases with no gene match: 17. Germline V gene lookup returns CDR1 SGHAT and CDR2 FQNNGV. The CDR3 is 19 residues long. The CDR3 region is CASRQIRSISGGEYNEQFF. In DNA, the CDR3 is TGTGCCAGCAGACAGATCCGTTCTATTAGCGGGGGGGAATACAATGAGCAGTTCTTC. The full variable domain, completed using reference TRBV11-2 and TRBJ2-1, is EAGVAQSPRYKIIEKRQSVAFWCNPISGHATLYWYQQILGQGPKLLIQFQNNGVVDDSQLPKDRFSAERLKGVDSTLKIQPAKLEDSAVYLCASRQIRSISGGEYNEQFFGPGTRLTVL.